Many counts were recorded for the clone carrying this TCR beta chain. Its specificity is not known. Next came a second PCR, run for about 6 to 11 cycles, which used a sample-barcoded 5' primer along with a J-beta primer mix. A 12-random-nucleotide template-switch adaptor tagged each cDNA molecule. Every sample produced at least 2.5 million CDR3-containing paired-end reads. TCRdb recomputed calls from the 5' RACE reads with MiXCR, one row per CDR3 protein. Of approximately 1.5 million distinct CDR3 sequences listed, around 36% are singletons. This entry belongs to a study of blood T cells in healthy people across ages. Trimming took 8 bases from V and 7 from J, leaving 12 bases between them. The CDR3 extends over 12 amino acids. The germline V gene encodes CDR1 ENHRY and CDR2 SYGVKD. Whole-study findings and limits: Researchers judged that diversity estimates from one million T cells fell short of true values.

The chain joins TRBV10-3 to TRBJ2-1; possibly TRBD1 or TRBD2 for D (6 bases each). The sequence came from a woman aged 30 to 39 in good health. The sample comprised blood. The CDR3 DNA sequence: TGTGCCATCTGGGGGGCCGGTAATGAGCAGTTCTTC. Its translation: CAIWGAGNEQFF.